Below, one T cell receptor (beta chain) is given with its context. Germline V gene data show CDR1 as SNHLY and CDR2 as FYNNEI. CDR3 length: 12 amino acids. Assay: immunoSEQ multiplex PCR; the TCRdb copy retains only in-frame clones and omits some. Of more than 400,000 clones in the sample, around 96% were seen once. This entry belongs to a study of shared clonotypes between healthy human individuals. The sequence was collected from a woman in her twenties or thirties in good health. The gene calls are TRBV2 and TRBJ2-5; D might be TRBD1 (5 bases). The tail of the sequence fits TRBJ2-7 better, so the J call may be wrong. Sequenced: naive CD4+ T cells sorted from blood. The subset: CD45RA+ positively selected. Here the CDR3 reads CASTGQNYEQYF. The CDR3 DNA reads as TGTGCCAGCACAGGGCAGAACTACGAGCAGTACTTC.